This entry lists 26 T cell receptor beta chains sequenced from one sample in a study of OX40 agonist ivuxolimab in advanced cancers. Produced via immunoSEQ multiplex PCR; TCRdb's table is partial and in-frame only. The sample has about 51,000 clones, about 78% seen once. Sequenced here: CD4+ or CD8+ T cells sorted from blood, sampled in a trial of the OX40 agonist ivuxolimab. The receptor set was obtained from an adult with an advanced solid tumor such as melanoma, head and neck, liver or kidney cancer.

The genes are TRBV11-2 and TRBJ1-3; no firm D call. V was pared by 5 bases and J by 1 base, with 3 bases between. This CDR3 is built from 12 residues. Germline V gene lookup returns CDR1 SGHAT and CDR2 FQNNGV. CDR3: CASSRSGNTIYF. CDR3 bases: TGTGCCAGCAGCCGGTCTGGAAACACCATATATTTT.

About this clone itself: The same CDR3 is also encoded by other DNA sequences in this sample. V is TRBV28 and J is TRBJ2-7; 7 bases line up with TRBD1. Germline V gives CDR1 MDHEN, CDR2 SYDVKM. CDR3 size: 15 residues. Unmatched junction bases numbered 9, after V lost 2 bases and J lost 5 bases. The chain's CDR3 is CASSLGGEGADEQYF. Written as DNA, the CDR3 is TGTGCCAGCAGTTTAGGGGGTGAGGGGGCTGACGAGCAGTACTTC.

The chain joins TRBV7-2 to TRBJ2-5; D may match TRBD1 or TRBD2 (5 bases each). CDR3 size: 15 residues. Germline values: CDR1 SGHTA, CDR2 FQGNSA. With 7 bases removed from V and 0 bases from J, the gap between germline ends came to 15 bases. CDR3 in amino acids: CASIDIGEYQETQYF. CDR3 sequence (DNA): TGTGCCAGCATAGATATAGGGGAGTACCAAGAGACCCAGTACTTC.

The CDR3 here is CATTGRGDQETQYF. The CDR3 DNA reads as TGCGCCACTACAGGTCGGGGCGATCAAGAGACCCAGTACTTC. The gene calls are TRBV10-2 and TRBJ2-5; D is perhaps TRBD1 or TRBD2 (5 bases each). The length of the CDR3 is 14 residues. In germline, CDR1 is WSHSY, CDR2 SAAADI. V was trimmed by 10 bases and J by 2 bases, leaving 17 bases between them.

J is TRBJ2-1 and V is TRBV11-1, with TRBD2 matching 9 bases. V was clipped by 5 bases and J by 6 bases; unmatched bases: 11. CDR3 length: 16 residues. Germline values: CDR1 SGHAT, CDR2 FQDESV (reference sequence). This CDR3 is CASSRRPTSGINEQFF. The CDR3 nucleotides read TGTGCCAGCAGCCGACGGCCGACTAGCGGAATCAATGAGCAGTTCTTC.

This chain links TRBV19 with TRBJ1-1; 8 nucleotides agree with TRBD1. The germline CDR1 and CDR2 sequences are LNHDA and SQIVND (reference sequence). V trimming: 3 bases; J trimming: 0 bases; junction bases outside the gene matches: 6. The CDR3 is made up of 16 amino acids. The CDR3 loop reads CASSIDGTGMNTEAFF. DNA of the CDR3: TGTGCCAGTAGTATCGACGGGACAGGCATGAACACTGAAGCTTTCTTT.

This clone showed up many times. Different DNA sequences within this sample yield the same CDR3. The chain is built from TRBV7-9 and TRBJ1-2, with TRBD1 matching over 9 bases. J gave up 4 bases and V 8 bases, and 8 bases lay outside the gene matches. CDR3 size: 14 residues. Germline lookup yields CDR1 SEHNR and CDR2 FQNEAQ (reference sequence). The CDR3 DNA reads TGTGCCAGCCGCCCCGGGACAGGGTTCTATGGCTACACCTTC. It translates to CASRPGTGFYGYTF.

The chain uses TRBV4-2 and TRBJ2-3, with 7 positions matching TRBD2. The V gene end was trimmed by 3 bases and the J gene end by 1 base; junction bases not matched to a gene: 10. The CDR3 is made up of 17 amino acids. Germline assignment: CDR1 LGHNA and CDR2 YNFKEQ. The CDR3 nucleotides are TGTGCCAGCAGCCAGGGTAGACTAGCTGGGGGCACAGATACGCAGTATTTT. It translates to CASSQGRLAGGTDTQYF.

DNA for the CDR3: TGTGCCATCAGTGAGAGAGAAACTAACACTGAAGCTTTCTTT. Encoded protein: CAISERETNTEAFF. The V gene is TRBV10-3, the J gene TRBJ1-1; no reliable D call. Germline CDR1 ENHRY, CDR2 SYGVKD. This CDR3 region has 14 residues. V was shortened by 2 bases and J by 2 bases, with 9 bases between the two germline ends.

This clone was seen once. This chain joins TRBV9 and TRBJ2-3; no clear D. The CDR3 has 14 residues. From germline, CDR1 is SGDLS and CDR2 YYNGEE. V dropped 0 bases and J dropped 1 base, with 6 bases sitting between them. The CDR3 coding sequence is TGTGCCAGCAGCGTAGACAGCCGCACAGATACGCAGTATTTT. Its protein product is CASSVDSRTDTQYF.

V usage is TRBV6-5 and J usage is TRBJ2-7; unclear D gene. The CDR3 has 14 residues. V shed 8 bases and J shed 3 bases, with 17 bases lying between them. Germline V gene lookup returns CDR1 MNHEY and CDR2 SVGAGI. This chain's CDR3 is CASVSRPMVYEQYF. CDR3 DNA sequence: TGTGCCAGCGTCAGTAGACCTATGGTCTACGAGCAGTACTTC.

The chain combines TRBV29-1 with TRBJ2-5; TRBD2 aligns across 8 bases. CDR1 and CDR2 (germline): SQVTM, ANQGSEA. V was clipped by 6 bases and J by 3 bases; unmatched bases: 6. This CDR3 is 13 amino acids long. The CDR3 bases are TGCAGCGTACGTCCGGGACTAGAAGAGACCCAGTACTTC. Protein sequence: CSVRPGLEETQYF.

The table lists this clone with a few counts. The V and J genes are TRBV29-1 and TRBJ2-2, with D perhaps matching TRBD1 (7 bases). From germline, CDR1 is SQVTM and CDR2 ANQGSEA. V was shortened by 4 bases and J by 3 bases, with 15 bases between the two germline ends. This CDR3 spans 15 amino acids. CDR3 bases: TGCAGCGTTGTGATAGGAGGGGGCGACACCGGGGAGCTGTTTTTT. Translating it yields CSVVIGGGDTGELFF.

This chain joins TRBV13 and TRBJ2-6, with a possible D match to TRBD1 (5 bases). This CDR3 has 16 residues. Trimming took off 5 bases at V and 0 bases at J, with 11 bases between the two ends. Looked up from germline, CDR1 is PRHDT and CDR2 is FYEKMQ (reference sequence). The CDR3 loop reads CASSPDRFSGANVLTF. DNA of the CDR3: TGTGCCAGCAGCCCTGACAGATTCTCTGGGGCCAACGTCCTGACTTTC. The full variable domain, its missing parts supplied by reference TRBV13 and TRBJ2-6, is AAGVIQSPRHLIKEKRETATLKCYPIPRHDTVYWYQQGPGQDPQFLISFYEKMQSDKGSIPDRFSAQQFSDYHSELNMSSLELGDSALYFCASSPDRFSGANVLTFGAGSRLTVL.

This chain joins TRBV10-3 and TRBJ1-5; 8 nucleotides align to TRBD1. Germline trimming cut 11 bases from V and 0 bases from J; bases unmatched to any gene: 6. The CDR3 is 14 amino acids. CDR1 is ENHRY and CDR2 is SYGVKD in the germline V gene. The DNA of the CDR3 is TGTGCCTCCCAGGGGGCCCATAGCAATCAGCCCCAGCATTTT. Translation gives CASQGAHSNQPQHF.

A single count supports this clone. The gene calls are TRBV20-1 and TRBJ1-1, with D unclear. The germline CDR1 and CDR2 sequences are DFQATT and SNEGSKA (reference sequence). The V end was cut by 1 base, the J end by 10 bases, with 7 bases between. The length of the CDR3 is 10 residues. The CDR3 DNA reads TGCAGTGCTAGAGGGGAAGGAGCTTTCTTT. Its protein is CSARGEGAFF.

The J gene is TRBJ2-1, the V gene TRBV10-3; 7 bases agree with TRBD2. In germline, CDR1 is ENHRY, CDR2 SYGVKD. CDR3 size: 12 residues. CDR3 sequence: CAAGESYNEQFF. CDR3 sequence (DNA): TGTGCGGCGGGAGAGTCCTACAATGAGCAGTTCTTC.

This clone was counted a single time. A read error may produce the germline difference seen at one junction end. This sequence joins TRBV6-6 and TRBJ1-1; TRBD1 might be the D (5 bases). CDR1 MNHNY and CDR2 SVGAGI come from the germline V gene (reference sequence). CDR3 length: 12 amino acids. The CDR3 DNA follows: TGTGCCAGCAGTTACTCACGGGGGGAAGGTTTCTTT. Amino acids: CASSYSRGEGFF.

This chain uses TRBV7-9 with TRBJ2-3; 12 positions agree with TRBD2. Trimming took 6 bases from V and 4 from J; bases not matched to a gene: 8. The V gene's germline CDR1 is SEHNR and CDR2 FQNEAQ (reference sequence). The CDR3 totals 16 residues. The CDR3 nucleotides read TGTGCCAGCAGAAAGACTAGCGGGAGTGTCGCAGATACGCAGTATTTT. As protein: CASRKTSGSVADTQYF.

J is TRBJ1-2 and V is TRBV4-1, with D uncertain. The length of the CDR3 is 12 residues. With 3 bases removed from V and 3 bases from J, the gap between germline ends came to 5 bases. In germline, CDR1 is MGHRA, CDR2 YSYEKL. CDR3 protein: CASSQGYYGYTF. CDR3 bases: TGCGCCAGCAGCCAGGGCTACTATGGCTACACCTTC.

V gene TRBV10-2 combines with J gene TRBJ1-5, with D maybe TRBD1 (6 bases). V lost 0 bases and J lost 5, with 14 bases in between. The CDR3 is 16 amino acids. The germline V gene encodes CDR1 WSHSY and CDR2 SAAADI. CDR3 in amino acids: CASSESGRGADQPQHF. In DNA, the CDR3 is TGCGCCAGCAGTGAGTCCGGGCGGGGGGCTGATCAGCCCCAGCATTTT.

J is TRBJ1-5 and V is TRBV19, with a tentative D call TRBD1 (5 bases). Looked up from germline, CDR1 is LNHDA and CDR2 is SQIVND (reference sequence). There are 16 residues in the CDR3. V gave up 3 bases and J gave up 0 bases, with 12 bases separating them. CDR3 nucleotide sequence: TGTGCCAGTAGTATTTGGGCAGGGAATAGCAATCAGCCCCAGCATTTT. Protein product: CASSIWAGNSNQPQHF.

The chain carries TRBV2 and TRBJ2-5; the D is unclear. V shed 5 bases and J shed 5 bases, with 9 bases lying between them. The CDR3 spans 12 residues. Germline V CDR1 and CDR2: SNHLY, FYNNEI. The CDR3 here is CASSPGWETQYF. CDR3 nucleotide sequence: TGTGCCAGCAGTCCGGGCTGGGAGACCCAGTACTTC.

The chain carries TRBV28 and TRBJ2-7; D remains unclear. Trimming cost V 7 bases and J 3 bases, with 13 bases left between them. The germline gives CDR1 MDHEN, CDR2 SYDVKM. The CDR3 spans 13 residues. The DNA of the CDR3 is TGTGCCAGCAACGTGGCTCCCCTCTACGAGCAGTACTTC. Translating it yields CASNVAPLYEQYF.

The CDR3, as DNA: TGCGCCAGCAGCCAAGATCTTCCAGGGTTGAACACTGAAGCTTTCTTT. It specifies CASSQDLPGLNTEAFF. The chain is built from TRBV4-1 and TRBJ1-1; possible D gene TRBD1, 5 bases. This CDR3 contains 16 residues. Germline lookup yields CDR1 MGHRA and CDR2 YSYEKL. Trimming stripped 0 bases from V and 0 bases from J, with 11 bases between.

V usage is TRBV18 and J usage is TRBJ1-1, with D unclear. This CDR3 has 11 residues. Per the germline V gene, CDR1 is KGHSH and CDR2 is LQKENI. With 6 bases removed from V and 5 bases from J, the gap between germline ends came to 7 bases. For the CDR3, the DNA is TGTGCCAGCTCCGCCCGGACTGAAGCTTTCTTT. It specifies CASSARTEAFF.